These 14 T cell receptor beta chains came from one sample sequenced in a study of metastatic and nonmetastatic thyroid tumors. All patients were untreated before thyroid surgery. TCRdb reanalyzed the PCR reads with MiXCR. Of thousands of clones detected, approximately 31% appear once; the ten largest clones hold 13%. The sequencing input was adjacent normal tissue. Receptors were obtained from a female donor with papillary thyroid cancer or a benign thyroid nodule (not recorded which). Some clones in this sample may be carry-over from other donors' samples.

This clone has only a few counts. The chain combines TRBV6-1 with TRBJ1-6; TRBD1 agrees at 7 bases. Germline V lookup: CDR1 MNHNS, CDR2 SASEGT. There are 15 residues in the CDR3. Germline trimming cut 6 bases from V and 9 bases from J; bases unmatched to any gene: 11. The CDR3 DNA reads TGTGCCAGCAGACCCCCCGGGACAGCCACTTCACCCCTCCACTTT. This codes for CASRPPGTATSPLHF.

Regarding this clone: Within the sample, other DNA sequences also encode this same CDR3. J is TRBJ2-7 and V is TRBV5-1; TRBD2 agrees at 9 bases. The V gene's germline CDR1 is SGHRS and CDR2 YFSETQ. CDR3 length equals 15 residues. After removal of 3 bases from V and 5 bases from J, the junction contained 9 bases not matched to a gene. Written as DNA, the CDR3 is TGCGCCAGCAGCTCGACTAGCGGAGGGTCGAACGAGCAGTACTTC. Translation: CASSSTSGGSNEQYF.

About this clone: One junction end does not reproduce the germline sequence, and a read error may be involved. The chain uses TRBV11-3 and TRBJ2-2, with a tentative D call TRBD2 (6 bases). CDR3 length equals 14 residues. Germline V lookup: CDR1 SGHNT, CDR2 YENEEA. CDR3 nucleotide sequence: TGCGCCAGCATGCGGGACGTCAACACCGGGGAGCTGTTTTTT. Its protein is CASMRDVNTGELFF.

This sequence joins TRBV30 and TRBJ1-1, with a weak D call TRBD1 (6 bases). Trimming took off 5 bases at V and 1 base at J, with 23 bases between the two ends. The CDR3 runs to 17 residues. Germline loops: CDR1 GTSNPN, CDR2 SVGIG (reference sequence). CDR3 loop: CAWARAGGPIRNTEAFF. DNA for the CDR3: TGTGCCTGGGCTCGCGCGGGGGGCCCTATAAGGAACACTGAAGCTTTCTTT.

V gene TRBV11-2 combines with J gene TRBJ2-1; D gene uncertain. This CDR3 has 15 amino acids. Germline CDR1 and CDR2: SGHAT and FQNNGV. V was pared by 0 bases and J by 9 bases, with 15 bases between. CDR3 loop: CASSLDPGPNGEQFF. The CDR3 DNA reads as TGTGCCAGCAGCTTAGATCCGGGCCCCAATGGTGAGCAGTTCTTC. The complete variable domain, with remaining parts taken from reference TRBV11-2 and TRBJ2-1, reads EAGVAQSPRYKIIEKRQSVAFWCNPISGHATLYWYQQILGQGPKLLIQFQNNGVVDDSQLPKDRFSAERLKGVDSTLKIQPAKLEDSAVYLCASSLDPGPNGEQFFGPGTRLTVL.

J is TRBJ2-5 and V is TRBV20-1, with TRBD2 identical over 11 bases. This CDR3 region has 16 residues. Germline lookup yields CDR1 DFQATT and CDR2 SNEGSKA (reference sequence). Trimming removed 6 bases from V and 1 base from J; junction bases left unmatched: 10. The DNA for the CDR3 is TGCAGTGCCCAGCTACTAGCGGGAGTCGGCCAAGAGACCCAGTACTTC. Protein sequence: CSAQLLAGVGQETQYF.

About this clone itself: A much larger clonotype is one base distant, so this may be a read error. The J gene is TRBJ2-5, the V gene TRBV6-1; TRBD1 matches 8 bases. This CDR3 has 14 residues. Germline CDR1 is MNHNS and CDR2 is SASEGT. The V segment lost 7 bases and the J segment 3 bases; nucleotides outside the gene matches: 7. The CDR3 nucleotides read TGTGCCAGCATCGGACAGGGTAACAAAGAGACCCAGTACTTC. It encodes CASIGQGNKETQYF.

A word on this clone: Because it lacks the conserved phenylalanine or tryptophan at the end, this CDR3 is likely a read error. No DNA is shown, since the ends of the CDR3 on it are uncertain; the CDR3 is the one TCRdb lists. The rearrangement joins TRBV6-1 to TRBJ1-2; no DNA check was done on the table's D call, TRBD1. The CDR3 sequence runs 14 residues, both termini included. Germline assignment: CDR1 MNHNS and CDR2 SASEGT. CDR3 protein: CARAVQRGDYGYTC.

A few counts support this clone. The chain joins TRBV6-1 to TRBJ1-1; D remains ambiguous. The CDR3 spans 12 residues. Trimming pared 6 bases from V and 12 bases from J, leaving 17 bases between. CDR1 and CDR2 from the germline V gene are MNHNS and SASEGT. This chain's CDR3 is CASRCDQFSTFF. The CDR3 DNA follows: TGTGCCAGCAGGTGTGACCAGTTTTCGACTTTCTTT.

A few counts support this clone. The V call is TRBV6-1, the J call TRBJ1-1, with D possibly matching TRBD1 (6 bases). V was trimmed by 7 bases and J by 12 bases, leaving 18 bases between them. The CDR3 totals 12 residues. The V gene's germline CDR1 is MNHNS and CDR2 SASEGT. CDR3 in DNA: TGTGCCAGCACCCAACGCAGGGGAGATACTTTCTTT. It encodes CASTQRRGDTFF.

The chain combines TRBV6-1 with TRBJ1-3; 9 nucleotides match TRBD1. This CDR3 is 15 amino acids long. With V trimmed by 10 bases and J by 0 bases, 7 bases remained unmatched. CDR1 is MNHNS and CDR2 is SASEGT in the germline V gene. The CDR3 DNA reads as TGTGCCAACGGGACAGGGTCGAGCTCTGGAAACACCATATATTTT. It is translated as CANGTGSSSGNTIYF.

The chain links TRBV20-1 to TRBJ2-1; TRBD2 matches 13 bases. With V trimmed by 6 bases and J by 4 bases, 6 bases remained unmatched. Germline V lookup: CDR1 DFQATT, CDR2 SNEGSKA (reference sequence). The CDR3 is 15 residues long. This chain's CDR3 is CSALGTSGIYNEQFF. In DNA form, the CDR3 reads TGCAGTGCCCTGGGGACTAGCGGGATATACAATGAGCAGTTCTTC.

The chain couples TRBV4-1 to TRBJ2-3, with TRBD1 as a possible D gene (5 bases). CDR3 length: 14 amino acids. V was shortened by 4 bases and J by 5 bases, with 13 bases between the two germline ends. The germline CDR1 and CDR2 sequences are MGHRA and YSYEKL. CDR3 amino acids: CASSLDPQGDTQYF. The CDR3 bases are TGCGCCAGCAGCCTAGATCCTCAGGGAGATACGCAGTATTTT.

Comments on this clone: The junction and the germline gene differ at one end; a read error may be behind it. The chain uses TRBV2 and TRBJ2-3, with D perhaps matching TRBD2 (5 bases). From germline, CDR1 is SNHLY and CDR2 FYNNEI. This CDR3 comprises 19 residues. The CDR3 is CASSESHRRLSLGPDTQYF. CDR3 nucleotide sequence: TGTGCCAGCAGTGAGAGCCACCGTAGACTATCCCTCGGCCCGGATACTCAGTATTTT.